This passage covers 21 T cell receptor beta chains from one sample sequenced in a study of memory CD4+ T cells and cytomegalovirus serostatus. TCRdb's table, derived via immunoSEQ multiplex PCR, lists solely in-frame clones and lacks some. The top ten clones hold 0.75% to 0.85% of a sample with tens of thousands of clones, 70% to 80% of them seen once. The sort gate was single viable CD3+CD4+CD8-CD45RO+ cells for memory CD4+ T cells. The sample taken for sequencing was memory CD4+ T cells from blood. The receptor source for this set is an adult in good health and CMV-seronegative.

The chain recombines TRBV5-1 with TRBJ1-1; D call uncertain. Germline CDR1 is SGHRS and CDR2 is YFSETQ. This CDR3 contains 15 residues. Trimming cost V 3 bases and J 4 bases, with 16 bases left between them. The CDR3 here is CASSSPYSRSTEAFF. The CDR3 DNA reads as TGCGCCAGCAGCTCCCCTTACTCAAGGAGCACTGAAGCTTTCTTT. The full variable domain, with the rest looked up from reference TRBV5-1 and TRBJ1-1, is KAGVTQTPRYLIKTRGQQVTLSCSPISGHRSVSWYQQTPGQGLQFLFEYFSETQRNKGNFPGRFSGRQFSNSRSEMNVSTLELGDSALYLCASSSPYSRSTEAFFGQGTRLTVV.

The V call is TRBV5-1, the J call TRBJ2-7, with 7 bases fitting TRBD2. The CDR3 runs to 14 residues. The V gene's germline CDR1 is SGHRS and CDR2 YFSETQ. After removal of 6 bases from V and 6 bases from J, the junction contained 12 bases not matched to a gene. CDR3 sequence (DNA): TGCGCCAGCACTCGTGGGGGGGATGGGGGCGAGCAGTACTTC. It encodes CASTRGGDGGEQYF.

V gene TRBV4-1 combines with J gene TRBJ2-4; 9 bases agree with TRBD1. This CDR3 is built from 13 residues. Germline V gene data show CDR1 as MGHRA and CDR2 as YSYEKL. The ends lost 2 bases at V and 8 bases at J; junction bases unmatched: 1. The CDR3 sequence is CASSQRQGDIQYF. The CDR3 coding sequence is TGCGCCAGCAGCCAACGACAGGGGGACATTCAGTACTTC.

The sample holds one count of this clone. This chain links TRBV30 with TRBJ2-7, with a weak D call TRBD1 (6 bases). V dropped 0 bases and J dropped 6 bases, with 24 bases sitting between them. Germline CDR1 reads GTSNPN; CDR2 reads SVGIG (reference sequence). The CDR3 has 17 amino acids. The chain's CDR3 is CAWSVRGVGQGNFEQYF. The CDR3 bases are TGTGCCTGGAGTGTACGCGGCGTGGGGCAGGGGAATTTCGAGCAGTACTTC.

This sequence joins TRBV30 and TRBJ2-4, with 9 bases lining up with TRBD1. The CDR3 length is 16 residues. The trim removed 3 bases at V and 3 bases at J, leaving 9 bases unmatched. The germline gives CDR1 GTSNPN, CDR2 SVGIG (reference sequence). The CDR3, as DNA: TGTGCCTGGAGCAGGAGACAGGGGGAGGGCAAAAACATTCAGTACTTC. This gives the protein CAWSRRQGEGKNIQYF.

This chain uses TRBV5-1 with TRBJ2-7; no reliable D call. V lost 0 bases, J lost 2 bases, and 9 bases lay in between. CDR1 SGHRS and CDR2 YFSETQ come from the germline V gene. This CDR3 spans 14 amino acids. The CDR3 here is CASSLGGNAYEQYF. As DNA, the CDR3 is TGCGCCAGCAGCTTGGGGGGAAACGCCTACGAGCAGTACTTC.

This clone was observed a few times. The chain links TRBV28 to TRBJ1-2; D is uncertain. The germline gives CDR1 MDHEN, CDR2 SYDVKM. This CDR3 region has 13 residues. Trimming left V 2 bases short and J 3 bases short, with 7 bases between. In DNA, the CDR3 is TGTGCCAGCAGTTTAGTTGGGGACTATGGCTACACCTTC. As protein: CASSLVGDYGYTF.

This chain connects TRBV6-1 to TRBJ2-7; 9 bases match TRBD2. The length of the CDR3 is 21 residues. The ends lost 1 base at V and 7 bases at J; junction bases unmatched: 26. Germline CDR1 MNHNS, CDR2 SASEGT. CDR3 sequence reads: CASSEGSYRGRAGGRLTEQYF. CDR3 bases: TGTGCCAGCAGTGAAGGGTCTTATCGGGGGCGAGCGGGAGGAAGATTAACGGAGCAGTACTTC.

This clone was detected many times. The chain employs TRBV7-9 and TRBJ2-3, with D perhaps TRBD2 (5 bases). The ends were cut back, 2 bases at V and 4 bases at J, with 10 bases in the middle. Germline CDR1 and CDR2: SEHNR and FQNEAQ (reference sequence). The CDR3 sequence is 14 residues long. The CDR3 loop is CASSLRGQSDTQYF. Written as DNA, the CDR3 is TGTGCCAGCAGCTTACGAGGGCAGTCAGATACGCAGTATTTT.

This clone has just a few counts. Its ends do not fully match the called genes, so a read error is possible. This rearrangement joins TRBV10-3 to TRBJ1-2; TRBD1 matches at 8 bases. This CDR3 is 15 amino acids long. Germline loops: CDR1 ENHRY, CDR2 SYGVKD. This CDR3 is CASSYSRTGMGGYTF. In nucleotides, the CDR3 is TGTGCCAGCAGTTACTCGAGGACAGGGATGGGGGGCTACACCTTC.

This clone showed up just once. The junction and the germline gene differ at one end; a read error may be behind it. The sample has other DNA sequences that encode this CDR3 too. V usage is TRBV5-4 and J usage is TRBJ2-5, with TRBD2 matching 9 bases. CDR3 length: 14 amino acids. CDR1 SGHNT and CDR2 YYREEE come from the germline V gene (reference sequence). The CDR3 spells CASSLDSGGKTQYF. CDR3 coding DNA: TGTGCTAGCAGCTTGGATAGCGGGGGAAAGACCCAGTACTTC.

The chain is built from TRBV6-1 and TRBJ2-7, with 8 bases matching TRBD2. The CDR3 contains 13 residues. Germline lookup yields CDR1 MNHNS and CDR2 SASEGT. V trimming: 7 bases; J trimming: 5 bases; junction bases outside the gene matches: 7. CDR3 nucleotide sequence: TGTGCCAGCACCCCGGGGGGGGTTCACGAGCAGTACTTC. Amino acid sequence: CASTPGGVHEQYF.

V gene TRBV15 combines with J gene TRBJ1-5; D unclear. V dropped 0 bases and J dropped 7 bases, with 7 bases sitting between them. The CDR3 covers 13 residues. Germline V lookup: CDR1 LNHNV, CDR2 YYDKDF (reference sequence). The CDR3 sequence is CATSRDLGQPQHF. The CDR3 nucleotides read TGTGCCACCAGCAGAGATCTTGGCCAGCCCCAGCATTTT.

V usage is TRBV5-6 and J usage is TRBJ2-7, with D possibly being TRBD1 or TRBD2 (6 bases each). CDR3 length equals 14 residues. The V end lost 4 bases, the J end lost 1 base, and 12 bases lay between the germline ends. In germline, CDR1 is SGHDT, CDR2 YYEEEE. The CDR3 reads CASSGGPGSYEQYF. In nucleotides, the CDR3 is TGTGCCAGCAGCGGGGGGCCGGGATCCTACGAGCAGTACTTC. The full variable domain, its missing parts supplied by reference TRBV5-6 and TRBJ2-7, is DAGVTQSPTHLIKTRGQQVTLRCSPKSGHDTVSWYQQALGQGPQFIFQYYEEEERQRGNFPDRFSGHQFPNYSSELNVNALLLGDSALYLCASSGGPGSYEQYFGPGTRLTVT.

This chain joins TRBV12-2 and TRBJ2-5; TRBD2 was called by the table and not checked on the DNA. TRBV12-2 has pseudogene status. There are 19 residues in the CDR3. This CDR3 is CASRFPPGKLAGDRETQYF. CDR3 nucleotide sequence: TGTGCAAGTCGCTTCCCTCCTGGCAAACTAGCGGGAGATCGAGAGACCCAGTACTTC.

In this sample, this clone is medium-sized. This chain uses TRBV5-1 with TRBJ2-1; no firm D call. The V gene's germline CDR1 is SGHRS and CDR2 YFSETQ. V lost 4 bases and J lost 0, with 11 bases in between. CDR3 length: 15 residues. The CDR3 DNA is TGCGCCAGCAGCACGACCGGTAGCTCCTACAATGAGCAGTTCTTC. It translates to CASSTTGSSYNEQFF.

This rearrangement joins TRBV27 to TRBJ2-7; possibly TRBD1 for D (5 bases). V was clipped by 5 bases and J by 0 bases, with 11 bases between them. This CDR3 is 14 amino acids long. Germline values: CDR1 MNHEY, CDR2 SMNVEV (reference sequence). The CDR3 here is CASSHRQSSYEQYF. CDR3 DNA sequence: TGTGCCAGCAGTCACCGACAGAGCTCCTACGAGCAGTACTTC.

This chain uses TRBV4-2 with TRBJ2-3, with 10 positions matching TRBD2. V was pared by 4 bases and J by 9 bases, with 10 bases of the junction left unmatched. Germline assignment: CDR1 LGHNA and CDR2 YNFKEQ. The CDR3 is 15 residues long. This CDR3 is CASSPGLAAKDTQYF. Written as DNA, the CDR3 is TGTGCCAGCAGCCCCGGACTAGCGGCGAAAGACACGCAGTATTTT.

As regards this clone: A junction boundary mismatches the germline segment, possibly from a read error. V gene TRBV30 combines with J gene TRBJ2-1; the match to TRBD2 covers 15 bases. Germline lookup yields CDR1 GTSNPN and CDR2 SVGIG (reference sequence). The CDR3 has 15 residues. The CDR3 DNA reads as TGTGCCTGGAGTGTGCTAGGACTAGCGGGAGGGCGCGAGGTCTTC. Translation gives CAWSVLGLAGGREVF.

V gene TRBV29-1 combines with J gene TRBJ2-6; D is uncertain. Germline CDR1 SQVTM, CDR2 ANQGSEA. The CDR3 spans 13 residues. With 8 bases removed from V and 4 bases from J, the gap between germline ends came to 12 bases. This CDR3 is CSTRSHGANVLTF. The DNA for the CDR3 is TGCAGCACCCGGTCGCACGGGGCCAACGTCCTGACTTTC.

The rearrangement uses TRBV7-2 and TRBJ1-3; D is undetermined. Trimming left V 5 bases short and J 0 bases short, with 11 bases between. CDR1 and CDR2 from the germline V gene are SGHTA and FQGNSA. The CDR3 contains 15 residues. The CDR3 loop is CASSPYQTSGNTIYF. DNA of the CDR3: TGTGCCAGCAGCCCCTACCAGACCTCTGGAAACACCATATATTTT. Using reference TRBV7-2 and TRBJ1-3 for the parts outside the CDR3, the full variable domain is GAGVSQSPSNKVTEKGKDVELRCDPISGHTALYWYRQSLGQGLEFLIYFQGNSAPDKSGLPSDRFSAERTGGSVSTLTIQRTQQEDSAVYLCASSPYQTSGNTIYFGEGSWLTVV.